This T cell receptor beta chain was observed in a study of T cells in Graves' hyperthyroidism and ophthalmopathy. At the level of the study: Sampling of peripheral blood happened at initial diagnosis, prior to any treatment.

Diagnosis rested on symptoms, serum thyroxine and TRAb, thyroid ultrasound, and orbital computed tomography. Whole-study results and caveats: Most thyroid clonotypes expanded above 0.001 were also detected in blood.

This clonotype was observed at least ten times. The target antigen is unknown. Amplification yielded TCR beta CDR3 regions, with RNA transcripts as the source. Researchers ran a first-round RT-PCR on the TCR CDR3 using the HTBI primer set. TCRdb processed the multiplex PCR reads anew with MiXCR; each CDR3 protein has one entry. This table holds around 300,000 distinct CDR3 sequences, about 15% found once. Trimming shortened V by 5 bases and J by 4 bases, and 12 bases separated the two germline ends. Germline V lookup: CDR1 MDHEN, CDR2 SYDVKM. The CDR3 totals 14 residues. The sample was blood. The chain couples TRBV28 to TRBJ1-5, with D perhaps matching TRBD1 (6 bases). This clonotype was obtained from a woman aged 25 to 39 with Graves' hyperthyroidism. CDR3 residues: CASSPGHQNQPQHF. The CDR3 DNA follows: TGTGCCAGCAGTCCGGGACACCAAAATCAGCCCCAGCATTTT.